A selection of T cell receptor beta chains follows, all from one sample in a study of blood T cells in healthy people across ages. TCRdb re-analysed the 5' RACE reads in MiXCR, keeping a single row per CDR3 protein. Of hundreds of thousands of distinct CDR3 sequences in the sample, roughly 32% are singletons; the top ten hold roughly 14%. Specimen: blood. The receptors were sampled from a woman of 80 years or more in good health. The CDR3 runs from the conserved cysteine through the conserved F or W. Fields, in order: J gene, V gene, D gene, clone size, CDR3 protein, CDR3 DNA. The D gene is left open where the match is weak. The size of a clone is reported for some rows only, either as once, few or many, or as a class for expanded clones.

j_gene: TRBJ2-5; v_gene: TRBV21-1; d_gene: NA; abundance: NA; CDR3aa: CASSKVRGETQYF; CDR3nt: TGTGCCAGCAGCAAAGTTAGGGGAGAGACCCAGTACTTC
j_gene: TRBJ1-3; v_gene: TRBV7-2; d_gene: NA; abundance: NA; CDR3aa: CASSNGRISGNTIYF; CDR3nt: TGTGCCAGCAGCAACGGACGGATCTCTGGAAACACCATATATTTT
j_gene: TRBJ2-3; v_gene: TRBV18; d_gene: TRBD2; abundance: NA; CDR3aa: CASSSGLAGGQSTDTQYF; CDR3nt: TGTGCCAGCTCTTCCGGACTAGCGGGGGGCCAAAGCACAGATACGCAGTATTTT
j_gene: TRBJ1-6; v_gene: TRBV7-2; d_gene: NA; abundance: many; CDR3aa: CASSFAGDSPLHF; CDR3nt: TGTGCCAGCAGCTTCGCAGGAGATTCACCCCTCCACTTT
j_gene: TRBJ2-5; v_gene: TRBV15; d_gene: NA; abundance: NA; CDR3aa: CATSRVGGETQYF; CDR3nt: TGTGCCACCAGCAGGGTGGGAGGAGAGACCCAGTACTTC
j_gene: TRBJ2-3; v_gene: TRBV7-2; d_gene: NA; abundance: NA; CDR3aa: CASSQEIPSTDTQYF; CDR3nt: TGTGCCAGCAGCCAGGAAATCCCCAGCACAGATACGCAGTATTTT
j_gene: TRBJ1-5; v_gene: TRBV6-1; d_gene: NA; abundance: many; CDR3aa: CASSEWSDSNQPQHF; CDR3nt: TGTGCCAGCAGTGAATGGAGCGATAGCAATCAGCCCCAGCATTTT
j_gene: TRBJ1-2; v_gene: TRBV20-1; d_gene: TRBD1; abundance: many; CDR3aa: CSARELGTGYGYTF; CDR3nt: TGCAGTGCTAGGGAGTTGGGGACAGGCTATGGCTACACCTTC
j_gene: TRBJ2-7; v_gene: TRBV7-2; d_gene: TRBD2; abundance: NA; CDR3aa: CASRREAGVHEQYF; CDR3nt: TGTGCCAGCAGACGCGAGGCGGGAGTCCACGAGCAGTACTTC
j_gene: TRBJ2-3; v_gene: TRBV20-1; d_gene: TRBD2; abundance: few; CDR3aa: CGAFGLAGEYTQYF; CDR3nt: TGCGGTGCCTTCGGACTAGCGGGGGAATATACGCAGTATTTT
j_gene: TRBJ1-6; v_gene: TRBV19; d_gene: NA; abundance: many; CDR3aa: CASSPPGPGRNNSPLHF; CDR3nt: TGTGCCAGTAGTCCACCCGGACCGGGACGGAATAATTCACCCCTCCACTTT
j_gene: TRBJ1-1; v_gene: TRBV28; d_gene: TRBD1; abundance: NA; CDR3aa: CASSKTGGSAEAFF; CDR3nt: TGTGCCAGCAGTAAGACAGGGGGCAGCGCTGAAGCTTTCTTT
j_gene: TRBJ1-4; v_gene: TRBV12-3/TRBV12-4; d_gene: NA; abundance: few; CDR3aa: CASSLDRGTNEKLFF; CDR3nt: TGTGCCAGCAGTTTAGATCGGGGGACTAATGAAAAACTGTTTTTT
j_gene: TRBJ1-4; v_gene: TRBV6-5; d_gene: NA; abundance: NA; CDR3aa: CASRDGQLNEKLFF; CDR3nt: TGTGCCAGCAGAGACGGGCAGCTTAATGAAAAACTGTTTTTT
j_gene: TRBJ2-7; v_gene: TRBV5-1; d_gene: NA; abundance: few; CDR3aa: CASSLRQALGKEQYF; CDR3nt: TGCGCCAGCAGCCTGAGACAGGCTTTGGGGAAAGAGCAGTACTTC
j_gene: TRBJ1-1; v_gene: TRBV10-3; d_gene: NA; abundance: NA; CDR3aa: CAISEGSNTEAFF; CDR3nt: TGTGCCATCAGTGAGGGGTCGAACACTGAAGCTTTCTTT
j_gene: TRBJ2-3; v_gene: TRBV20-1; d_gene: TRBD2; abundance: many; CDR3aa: CSARDGAGGHTDTQYF; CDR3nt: TGCAGTGCTAGAGATGGGGCGGGGGGACACACAGATACGCAGTATTTT
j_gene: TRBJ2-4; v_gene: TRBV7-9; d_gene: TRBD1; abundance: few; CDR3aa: CASSWGPGQGVGEQYF; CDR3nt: TGTGCCAGCAGCTGGGGGCCGGGACAGGGGGTCGGAGAGCAGTACTTC
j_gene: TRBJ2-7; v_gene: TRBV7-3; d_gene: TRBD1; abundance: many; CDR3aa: CASSLTGADRVTPYEQYF; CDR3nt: TGTGCCAGCAGCTTAACCGGGGCTGACAGGGTCACCCCCTACGAGCAGTACTTC
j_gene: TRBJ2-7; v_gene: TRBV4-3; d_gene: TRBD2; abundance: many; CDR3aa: CASSPGTRDYEQYF; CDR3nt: TGCGCCAGCAGCCCCGGGACTAGGGACTACGAGCAGTACTTC
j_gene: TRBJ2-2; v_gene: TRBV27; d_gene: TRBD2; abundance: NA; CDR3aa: CASRSGTSGANTGELFF; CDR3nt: TGTGCCAGCAGAAGCGGGACTAGCGGGGCAAACACCGGGGAGCTGTTTTTT
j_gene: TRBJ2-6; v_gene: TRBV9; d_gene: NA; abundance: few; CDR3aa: CASSLQPGTPSSGAKVLTF; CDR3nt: TGTGCCAGCAGCCTTCAGCCGGGTACCCCAAGCTCTGGGGCCAAAGTCCTGACTTTC
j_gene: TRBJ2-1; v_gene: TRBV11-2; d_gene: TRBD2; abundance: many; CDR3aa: CASSFGTSGGSYNEQFF; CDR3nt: TGTGCCAGCAGCTTTGGGACTAGCGGGGGCTCCTACAATGAGCAGTTCTTC
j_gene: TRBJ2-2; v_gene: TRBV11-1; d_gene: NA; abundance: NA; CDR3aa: CASSSPEREAGELFF; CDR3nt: TGTGCCAGCAGCTCCCCTGAGAGGGAGGCCGGGGAGCTGTTTTTT
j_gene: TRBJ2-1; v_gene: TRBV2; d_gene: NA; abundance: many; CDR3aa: CASTSTNEQFF; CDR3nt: TGTGCCAGCACCTCGACCAATGAGCAGTTCTTC
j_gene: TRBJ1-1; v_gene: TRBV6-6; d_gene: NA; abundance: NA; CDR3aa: CASSYGQGPVNTEAFF; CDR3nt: TGTGCCAGCAGTTACGGGCAGGGCCCCGTGAACACTGAAGCTTTCTTT
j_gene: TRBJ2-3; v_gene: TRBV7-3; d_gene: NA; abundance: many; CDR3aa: CASSLTSTHTDTQYF; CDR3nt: TGTGCCAGCAGCTTAACGTCTACACACACAGATACGCAGTATTTT
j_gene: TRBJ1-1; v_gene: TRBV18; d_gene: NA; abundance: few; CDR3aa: CASSPREFIMNTEAFF; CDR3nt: TGTGCCAGCTCACCACGGGAGTTCATCATGAACACTGAAGCTTTCTTT
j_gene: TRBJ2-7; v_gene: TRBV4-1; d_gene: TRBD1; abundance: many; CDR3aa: CASSQGNRDRPYEQYF; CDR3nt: TGCGCCAGCAGCCAAGGAAACCGGGACAGACCCTACGAGCAGTACTTC
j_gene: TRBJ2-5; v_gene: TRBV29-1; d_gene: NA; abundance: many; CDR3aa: CSVDFRTQETQYF; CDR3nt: TGCAGCGTTGATTTCAGGACTCAAGAGACCCAGTACTTC
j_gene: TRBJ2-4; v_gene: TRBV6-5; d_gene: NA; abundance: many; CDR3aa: CASGQTKNIQYF; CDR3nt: TGTGCCAGCGGGCAGACCAAAAACATTCAGTACTTC
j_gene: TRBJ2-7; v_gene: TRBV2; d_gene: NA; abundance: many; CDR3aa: CASNTRFSYEQYF; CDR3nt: TGTGCCAGCAATACTAGATTCTCCTACGAGCAGTACTTC
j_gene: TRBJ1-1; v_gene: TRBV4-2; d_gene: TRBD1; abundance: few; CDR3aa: CASGRRGQYTEAFF; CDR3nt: TGTGCCAGCGGAAGAAGGGGGCAATACACTGAAGCTTTCTTT
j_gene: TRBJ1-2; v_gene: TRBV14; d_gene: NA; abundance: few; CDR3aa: CASSRFENYGYTF; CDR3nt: TGTGCCAGCAGCCGATTTGAGAACTATGGCTACACCTTC
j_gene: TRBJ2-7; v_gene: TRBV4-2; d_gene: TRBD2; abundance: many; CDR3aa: CASSQATGLSYEQYF; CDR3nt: TGTGCCAGCAGCCAAGCGACGGGACTATCCTACGAGCAGTACTTC
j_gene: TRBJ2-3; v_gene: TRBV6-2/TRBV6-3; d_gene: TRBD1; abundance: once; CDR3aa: CASGFDPPGQGASTDTQYF; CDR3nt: TGTGCCAGCGGTTTCGATCCCCCAGGACAGGGGGCTAGCACAGATACGCAGTATTTT
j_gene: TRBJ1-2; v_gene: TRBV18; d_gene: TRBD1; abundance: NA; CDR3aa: CASSPKDRCYGYTF; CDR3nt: TGTGCCAGCTCGCCAAAGGACAGGTGCTATGGCTACACCTTC
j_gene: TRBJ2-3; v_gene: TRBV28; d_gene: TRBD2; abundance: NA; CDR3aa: CASSFASGGTDTQYF; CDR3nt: TGTGCCAGCAGTTTTGCTAGCGGGGGGACAGATACGCAGTATTTT
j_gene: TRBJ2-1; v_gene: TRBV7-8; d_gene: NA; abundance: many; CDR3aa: CASSPRGTHYNLGPYNEQFF; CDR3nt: TGTGCCAGCAGCCCCCGAGGGACACATTACAACCTCGGCCCCTACAATGAGCAGTTCTTC
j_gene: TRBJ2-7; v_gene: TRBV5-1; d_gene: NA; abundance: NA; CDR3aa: CASSLGPVSSYEQYF; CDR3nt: TGCGCCAGCAGCCTCGGGCCGGTTAGCTCCTACGAGCAGTACTTC
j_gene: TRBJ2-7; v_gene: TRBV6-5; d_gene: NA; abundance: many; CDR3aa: CASKNGFSSYEQYF; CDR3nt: TGTGCCAGCAAGAACGGTTTCAGCTCCTACGAGCAGTACTTC
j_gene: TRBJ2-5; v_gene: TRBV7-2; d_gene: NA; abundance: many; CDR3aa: CASSSLVRETQYF; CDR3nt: TGTGCCAGCAGCTCACTAGTGCGGGAGACCCAGTACTTC
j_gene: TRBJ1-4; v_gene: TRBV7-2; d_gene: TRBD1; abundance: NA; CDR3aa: CASSLNRGREKLFF; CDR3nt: TGTGCCAGCAGCTTAAACAGGGGTCGCGAAAAACTGTTTTTT
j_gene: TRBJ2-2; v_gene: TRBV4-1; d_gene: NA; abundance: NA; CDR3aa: CASSQDGVPGELFF; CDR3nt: TGCGCCAGCAGCCAAGACGGGGTCCCCGGGGAGCTGTTTTTT
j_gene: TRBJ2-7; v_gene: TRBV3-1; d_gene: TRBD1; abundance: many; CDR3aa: CASSQSDRGSYEQYF; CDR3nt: TGTGCCAGCAGCCAGTCGGACAGGGGATCCTACGAGCAGTACTTC
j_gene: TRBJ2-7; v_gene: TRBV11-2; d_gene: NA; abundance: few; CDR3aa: CASSSLPVGPGCEQYF; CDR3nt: TGTGCCAGCAGCTCCCTACCGGTAGGGCCCGGGTGCGAGCAGTACTTC
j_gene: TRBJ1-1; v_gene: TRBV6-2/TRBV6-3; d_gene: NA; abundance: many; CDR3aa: CASSFKQSTEAFF; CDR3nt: TGTGCCAGCAGTTTCAAACAGAGCACTGAAGCTTTCTTT
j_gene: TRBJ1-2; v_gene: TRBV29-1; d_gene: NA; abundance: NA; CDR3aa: CSVVSGGDQGYTF; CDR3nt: TGCAGCGTTGTATCCGGCGGAGACCAGGGCTACACCTTC
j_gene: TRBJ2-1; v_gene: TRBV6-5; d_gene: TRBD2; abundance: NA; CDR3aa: CASRLAGNNEQFF; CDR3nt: TGTGCCAGTCGACTAGCGGGAAACAATGAGCAGTTCTTC
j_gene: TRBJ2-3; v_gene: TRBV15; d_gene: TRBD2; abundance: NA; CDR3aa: CATSNGTRDTDTQYF; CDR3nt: TGTGCCACCAGCAACGGGACTAGAGACACGGATACGCAGTATTTT